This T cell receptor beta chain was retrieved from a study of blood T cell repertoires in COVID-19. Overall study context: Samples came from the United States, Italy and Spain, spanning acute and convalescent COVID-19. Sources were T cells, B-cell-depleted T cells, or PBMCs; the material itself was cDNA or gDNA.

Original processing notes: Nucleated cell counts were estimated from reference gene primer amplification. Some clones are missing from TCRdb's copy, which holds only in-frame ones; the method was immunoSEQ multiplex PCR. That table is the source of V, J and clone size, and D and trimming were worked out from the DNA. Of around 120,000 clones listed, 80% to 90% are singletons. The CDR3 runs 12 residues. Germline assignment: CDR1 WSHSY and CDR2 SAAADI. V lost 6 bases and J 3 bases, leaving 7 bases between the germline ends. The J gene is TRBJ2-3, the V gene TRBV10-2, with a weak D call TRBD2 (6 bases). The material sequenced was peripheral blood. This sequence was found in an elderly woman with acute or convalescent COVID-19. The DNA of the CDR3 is TGCGCCAGCAGGGGACTTACAGATACGCAGTATTTT. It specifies CASRGLTDTQYF.